A single sample gave rise to the 12 T cell receptor beta chains below, sequenced in a study of blood T cell repertoires in COVID-19. Profiling relied on immunoSEQ multiplex PCR, and the TCRdb table lists in-frame clones only, not all of them. The table has fewer than 50,000 clones, approximately 69% seen once. Sequenced material: peripheral blood. The receptors come from a man in his sixties or seventies with COVID-19, enrolled during active disease.

The chain links TRBV29-1 to TRBJ1-5; 7 nucleotides align to TRBD1. The CDR3 runs 12 residues. Germline V gene data show CDR1 as SQVTM and CDR2 as ANQGSEA. The V gene end was trimmed by 1 base and the J gene end by 11 bases; junction bases not matched to a gene: 5. CDR3: CSVEVRQGAQHF. As DNA, the CDR3 is TGCAGCGTTGAAGTCCGACAGGGCGCCCAGCATTTT.

This clone was detected once. J is TRBJ1-5 and V is TRBV19, with 7 bases that match TRBD1. V was clipped by 4 bases and J by 1 base; unmatched bases: 7. Germline V CDR1 and CDR2: LNHDA, SQIVND (reference sequence). The CDR3 has 16 residues. This CDR3 is CASSRNRGPSNQPQHF. The DNA of the CDR3 is TGTGCCAGTAGTAGAAACAGGGGCCCCAGCAATCAGCCCCAGCATTTT.

This clone was counted between two and nine times. V usage is TRBV5-5 and J usage is TRBJ1-1, with no clear D. The CDR3 runs to 13 residues. The germline V gene has CDR1 SGHKS and CDR2 YYEKEE (reference sequence). V was clipped by 7 bases and J by 1 base, with 11 bases between them. The CDR3 bases are TGTGCCAGCGCGAAGTCCCCGAACACTGAAGCTTTCTTT. Its protein is CASAKSPNTEAFF.

V usage is TRBV5-5 and J usage is TRBJ1-1, with unresolved D. Germline-derived CDR1 and CDR2 are SGHKS and YYEKEE (reference sequence). Trimming removed 4 bases at V and 2 bases at J, with 9 bases between. This CDR3 region has 13 residues. The CDR3 here is CASSILFNTEAFF. In DNA form, the CDR3 reads TGTGCCAGCAGCATCCTTTTTAACACTGAAGCTTTCTTT.

This clone was recorded only once. The rearrangement links TRBV19 to TRBJ2-3; D unclear. The CDR3 spans 13 residues. Per the germline V gene, CDR1 is LNHDA and CDR2 is SQIVND (reference sequence). V lost 3 bases and J lost 5, with 9 bases in between. The CDR3: CASSIRVGDTQYF. CDR3 bases: TGTGCCAGTAGTATCCGGGTAGGAGATACGCAGTATTTT.

This clone has a handful of counts. The chain links TRBV24-1 to TRBJ1-2, with a weak D call TRBD1 (6 bases). The CDR3 loop spans 13 amino acids. Germline V gene sequence: CDR1 KGHDR, CDR2 SFDVKD. Trimming removed 2 bases at V and 6 bases at J, with 9 bases between. The DNA for the CDR3 is TGTGCCACCAGTGATTCCAGGGGCCATGGCTACACCTTC. It codes for CATSDSRGHGYTF.

At least ten counts were recorded for this clone. The J gene is TRBJ1-2, the V gene TRBV6-5; 8 bases fit TRBD1. The ends lost 5 bases at V and 6 bases at J; junction bases unmatched: 11. Germline values: CDR1 MNHEY, CDR2 SVGAGI. The CDR3 covers 15 residues. For the CDR3, the DNA is TGTGCCAGCAGTACCAGGGACAGGAGCCGCGATGGCTACACCTTC. It is translated as CASSTRDRSRDGYTF.

The V call is TRBV12-3 or TRBV12-4, the J call TRBJ2-1, with a possible D match to TRBD2 (6 bases). Trimming stripped 4 bases from V and 12 bases from J, with 16 bases between. The CDR3 consists of 13 residues. The DNA for the CDR3 is TGTGCCAGCAGTTACGGCGGGGACGGATGGCAGTTCTTC. Encoded protein: CASSYGGDGWQFF.

CDR3 DNA: TGTGCCAGCAGCTACCTGTTGCGGGACTGGACAGATACGCAGTATTTT. This translates into CASSYLLRDWTDTQYF. The V gene is TRBV3-1 (or the pseudogene TRBV3-2), the J gene TRBJ2-3; perhaps TRBD2 as D (6 bases). Germline CDR1 and CDR2: LGHDT and YNNKEL (reference sequence). Deletions cut 5 bases from V and 3 bases from J, with 18 bases between. The CDR3 runs to 16 residues.

This chain uses TRBV18 with TRBJ1-4; 7 positions agree with TRBD1. The CDR3 contains 20 residues. Trimming took 0 bases from V and 0 from J; bases not matched to a gene: 13. Germline V lookup: CDR1 KGHSH, CDR2 LQKENI. The CDR3 DNA follows: TGTGCCAGCTCACCACCGGCAGGTTTAATAGGGACAGCAACTAATGAAAAACTGTTTTTT. It encodes CASSPPAGLIGTATNEKLFF.

The chain uses TRBV5-1 and TRBJ2-2; TRBD2 matches 8 bases. The V gene's germline CDR1 is SGHRS and CDR2 YFSETQ. This CDR3 is built from 16 residues. Trimming took 5 bases from V and 4 from J; bases not matched to a gene: 10. The CDR3 coding sequence is TGCGCCAGCAGTTCCGCCGGGCTAGCGGGCACCGGGGAGCTGTTTTTT. Its protein is CASSSAGLAGTGELFF.

The chain has TRBV6-5 and TRBJ1-4, with TRBD1 as a possible D gene (5 bases). This CDR3 region has 16 residues. Between the trimmed V and J ends, which lost 2 bases and 0 bases, there was a span of 10 bases. From germline, CDR1 is MNHEY and CDR2 SVGAGI. CDR3 residues: CASSYGGTATNEKLFF. In nucleotides, the CDR3 is TGTGCCAGCAGTTACGGAGGGACTGCAACTAATGAAAAACTGTTTTTT.